These 16 T cell receptor beta chains were all obtained from the same sample, sequenced in a study of T cell clonality in common variable immunodeficiency. Data came from immunoSEQ multiplex PCR; TCRdb stores just in-frame clones and leaves some out. The sample holds 42,000 or so clones, and no clone turns up only once. Source material: peripheral blood mononuclear cells. Receptors originate from a person aged 18 to 70 in good health.

A few counts support this clone. The read finishes 3 residues shy of the CDR3 end, and the germline J gene is used to complete it. The chain couples TRBV6-4 to TRBJ1-2, with D maybe TRBD1 (6 bases). Deletions cut 1 base from V and 5 bases from J, with 11 bases between. Germline V gene data show CDR1 as MRHNA and CDR2 as SNTAGT. The CDR3 contains 14 residues. The CDR3 DNA, read in part, is TGTGCCAGCAGTGACTGGGGGGGGCGGTATGGC. It encodes CASSDWGGRYG. The CDR3, in full, reads CASSDWGGRYGYTF.

This clone was found many times. The read stops 3 residues short of the end of the CDR3; the missing end is completed from the germline J gene. The chain uses TRBV2 and TRBJ1-4; the D gene is possibly TRBD1 (6 bases). This CDR3 is built from 14 residues. The ends were cut back, 8 bases at V and 1 base at J, with 11 bases in the middle. Germline V gene data show CDR1 as SNHLY and CDR2 as FYNNEI. The CDR3 protein is CASHLQGTNEKLFF. CDR3 DNA, as far as it was read: TGTGCCAGCCACTTACAGGGAACTAATGAAAAA.

This clone was seen repeatedly, ten times or more. With the read ending 3 residues before the CDR3 end, the germline J gene is used to fill in that end. The J gene is TRBJ1-5, the V gene TRBV30; D remains unclear. Germline lookup yields CDR1 GTSNPN and CDR2 SVGIG (reference sequence). The CDR3 has 15 amino acids. V lost 0 bases and J lost 2, with 11 bases in between. CDR3 region: CAWSVEGTRNQPQHF. The sequenced part of the CDR3 DNA is TGTGCCTGGAGTGTAGAGGGTACTCGCAATCAGCCC.

There are many counts of this clone. With the read ending 3 residues before the CDR3 end, the germline J gene is used to fill in that end. V gene TRBV6-1 combines with J gene TRBJ2-4, with TRBD2 matching 11 bases. The CDR3 is 16 residues long. Trimming cost V 4 bases and J 3 bases; bases outside gene matches: 5. Germline assignment: CDR1 MNHNS and CDR2 SASEGT. The CDR3 loop is CASSGIAGGDKNIQYF. CDR3 bases read: TGTGCCAGCAGTGGTATAGCGGGAGGGGACAAAAACATT.

This clone was seen many times. The CDR3 sequence is CASSPGGWTGELFF. CDR3 DNA (partial): TGTGCCAGCAGCCCGGGGGGCTGGACCGGGGAG. The chain joins TRBV7-9 to TRBJ2-2; D perhaps matches TRBD2 (7 bases). The CDR3 is cut off 3 residues early in the read; its end comes from the germline J gene. The CDR3 has 14 residues. V was shortened by 5 bases and J by 5 bases, with 12 bases between the two germline ends. Germline V gene sequence: CDR1 SEHNR, CDR2 FQNEAQ (reference sequence).

This clone was found a few times. The observed sequence ends 3 residues before the CDR3 terminus, with the missing tail filled in from the germline J gene. The genes are TRBV2 and TRBJ1-2; 9 bases line up with TRBD1. The CDR3 length is 13 residues. Germline lookup yields CDR1 SNHLY and CDR2 FYNNEI. CDR3 loop: CASRSGQGIGYTF. The covered CDR3 bases are TGTGCCAGCAGATCGGGACAGGGTATCGGC.

This clone has more than one count but fewer than ten. The read ends 3 residues before the CDR3 terminus; that terminus is restored from the germline J gene. The chain recombines TRBV5-8 with TRBJ2-3; D gene uncertain. The germline CDR1 and CDR2 sequences are SGHTS and YDEGEE. V dropped 6 bases and J dropped 2 bases, with 13 bases sitting between them. The CDR3 runs to 14 residues. The CDR3 loop is CASTSPTNTDTQYF. The sequenced part of the CDR3 DNA is TGTGCCAGCACCTCGCCGACAAACACAGATACG. The complete variable domain, with remaining parts taken from reference TRBV5-8 and TRBJ2-3, reads EAGVTQSPTHLIKTRGQQATLRCSPISGHTSVYWYQQALGLGLQFLLWYDEGEERNRGNFPPRFSGRQFPNYSSELNVNALELEDSALYLCASTSPTNTDTQYFGPGTRLTVL.

This clone was seen at least ten times. One junction end does not reproduce the germline sequence, and a read error may be involved. The read terminates 3 residues ahead of where the CDR3 ends, so the germline J gene completes it. The chain couples TRBV4-2 to TRBJ1-2; D not certain. Looked up from germline, CDR1 is LGHNA and CDR2 is YNFKEQ. The length of the CDR3 is 15 residues. The sequenced CDR3 bases are TGCGCCAGCAGCCAAGAAAGAGGTGGGCACTATGGC. Encoded protein: CASSQERGGHYG. The whole CDR3 protein reads CASSQERGGHYGYTF.

The table lists this clone with many counts. The read stops 3 residues short of the end of the CDR3; the missing end is completed from the germline J gene. The rearrangement uses TRBV29-1 and TRBJ1-3; D is perhaps TRBD1 (5 bases). Germline loops: CDR1 SQVTM, CDR2 ANQGSEA. Trimming shortened V by 4 bases and J by 0 bases, and 13 bases separated the two germline ends. This CDR3 is 15 amino acids long. The covered CDR3 bases are TGCAGCGTTGCGGGCGACAGTTCCTCTGGAAACACC. Its protein is CSVAGDSSSGNT. The whole CDR3 sequence reads CSVAGDSSSGNTIYF. Full variable domain (missing parts from reference TRBV29-1 and TRBJ1-3): SAVISQKPSRDICQRGTSLTIQCQVDSQVTMMFWYRQQPGQSLTLIATANQGSEATYESGFVIDKFPISRPNLTFSTLTVSNMSPEDSSIYLCSVAGDSSSGNTIYFGEGSWLTVV.

This clone showed up many times. The read ends 3 residues early relative to the CDR3; the germline J gene fills the gap. This chain connects TRBV7-2 to TRBJ2-1, with 7 bases fitting TRBD2. Germline V CDR1 and CDR2: SGHTA, FQGNSA. This CDR3 is 13 amino acids long. The J segment lost 7 bases and the V segment lost 9 bases, leaving 9 bases of the junction unmatched. The CDR3 bases that were read are TGTGCCAGTGAGAGGGAGGGCGGGAATGAG. Its translation: CASEREGGNE. In full, the CDR3 is CASEREGGNEQFF.

This clone came up many times. The CDR3 goes on 3 residues after the read ends, and that part is filled in from the germline J gene. The genes are TRBV5-1 and TRBJ2-7, with TRBD1 identical over 11 bases. Per the germline V gene, CDR1 is SGHRS and CDR2 is YFSETQ. The CDR3 runs 14 residues. The ends lost 6 bases at V and 5 bases at J; junction bases unmatched: 7. CDR3 bases read: TGCGCCAGCACTGTGGGACAGGGGGGTCACGAG. This sequence encodes CASTVGQGGHE. Given in full, the CDR3 is CASTVGQGGHEQYF.

This clone was detected many times. The part of the CDR3 DNA that was read is TGTGCCAGCAGTTACTCAAGGGCGCGGGATTTCGGCGAG. Translated, it gives CASSYSRARDFGE. The entire CDR3 protein is CASSYSRARDFGEQYF. The rearrangement joins TRBV6-2 or TRBV6-3 to TRBJ2-7; perhaps TRBD2 as D (6 bases). The missing CDR3 end, 3 residues past where the read stops, is filled in from the germline J gene. The CDR3 is 16 amino acids. V shed 0 bases and J shed 6 bases, with 18 bases lying between them. Germline values: CDR1 MNHEY, CDR2 SVGEGT.

At least ten counts were recorded for this clone. The CDR3 end lies 3 residues beyond the end of the read and is filled in from the germline J gene. The chain combines TRBV20-1 with TRBJ2-3, with D perhaps matching TRBD2 (7 bases). Per the germline V gene, CDR1 is DFQATT and CDR2 is SNEGSKA (reference sequence). The CDR3 covers 12 residues. CDR3 region: CSARGGGQTQYF. The covered CDR3 bases are TGCAGTGCTAGAGGGGGGGGCCAGACG.

In its sample, this clone was seen many times. The read stops 3 residues short of the end of the CDR3; the missing end is completed from the germline J gene. The V call is TRBV5-8, the J call TRBJ2-1; 11 bases map to TRBD2. The CDR3 totals 15 residues. Germline CDR1 and CDR2: SGHTS and YDEGEE. J gave up 4 bases and V 4 bases, and 4 bases lay outside the gene matches. The CDR3 DNA, read in part, is TGTGCCAGCAGCCGACTAGCGGGAAGGTACAATGAG. Its translation is CASSRLAGRYNE. The whole CDR3 sequence reads CASSRLAGRYNEQFF.

This clone showed up many times. The DNA read from the CDR3 is TGTGCCAGCAGTCGACAGGGGCTAGGCACCGGGGAG. It yields the protein CASSRQGLGTGE. The full CDR3 protein reads CASSRQGLGTGELFF. The chain joins TRBV2 to TRBJ2-2; 8 positions match TRBD1. The read falls 3 residues short of the CDR3 end, and the missing part is taken from the germline J gene. This CDR3 comprises 15 residues. Germline V CDR1 and CDR2: SNHLY, FYNNEI. V shed 5 bases, J shed 4 bases, and the junction held 6 bases outside the gene matches.

Many counts were recorded for this clone. Read data end 3 residues before the CDR3 end; the end is taken from the germline J gene. This chain joins TRBV5-1 and TRBJ2-7, with 10 bases that match TRBD2. CDR1 is SGHRS and CDR2 is YFSETQ in the germline V gene. The trim removed 0 bases at V and 6 bases at J, leaving 6 bases unmatched. The CDR3 spans 15 residues. CDR3 sequence: CASSLDLAGALEQYF. The part of the CDR3 DNA that was read is TGCGCCAGCAGCTTGGATCTAGCGGGAGCCCTCGAG.